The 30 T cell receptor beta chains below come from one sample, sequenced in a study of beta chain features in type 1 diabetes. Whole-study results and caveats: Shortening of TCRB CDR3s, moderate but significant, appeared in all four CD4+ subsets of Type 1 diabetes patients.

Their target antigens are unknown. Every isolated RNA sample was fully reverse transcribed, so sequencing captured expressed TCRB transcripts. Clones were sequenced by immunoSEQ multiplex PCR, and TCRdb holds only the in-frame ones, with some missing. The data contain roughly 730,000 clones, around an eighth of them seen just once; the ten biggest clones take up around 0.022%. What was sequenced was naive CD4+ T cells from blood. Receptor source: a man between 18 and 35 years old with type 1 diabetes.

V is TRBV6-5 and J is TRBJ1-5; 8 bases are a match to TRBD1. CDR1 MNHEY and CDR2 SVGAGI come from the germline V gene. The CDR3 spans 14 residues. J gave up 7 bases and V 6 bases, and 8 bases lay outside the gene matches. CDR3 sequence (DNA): TGTGCCAGCAGCCCCACAGGGGGATGGCAGCCCCAGCATTTT. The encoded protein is CASSPTGGWQPQHF.

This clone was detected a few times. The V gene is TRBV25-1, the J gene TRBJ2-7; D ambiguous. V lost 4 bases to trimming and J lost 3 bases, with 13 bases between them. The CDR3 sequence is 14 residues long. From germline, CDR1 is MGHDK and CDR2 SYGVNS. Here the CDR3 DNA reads TGTGCCAGCAGTGGGGCACAGACCTACTACGAGCAGTACTTC. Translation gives CASSGAQTYYEQYF.

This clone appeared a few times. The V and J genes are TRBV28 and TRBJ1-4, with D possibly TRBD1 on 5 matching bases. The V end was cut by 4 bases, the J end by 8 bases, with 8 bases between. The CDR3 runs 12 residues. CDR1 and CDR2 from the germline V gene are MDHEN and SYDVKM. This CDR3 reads CASSSRTEKLFF. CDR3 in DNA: TGTGCCAGCAGTTCCAGGACAGAAAAACTGTTTTTT.

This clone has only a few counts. The CDR3 sequence is CSAPPRRGDTEAFF. The CDR3 DNA reads TGCAGCGCTCCCCCCCGCAGGGGAGACACTGAAGCTTTCTTT. J is TRBJ1-1 and V is TRBV29-1; TRBD1 is a possible D gene (6 bases). The germline gives CDR1 SQVTM, CDR2 ANQGSEA. The CDR3 length is 14 residues. V dropped 7 bases and J dropped 3 bases, with 18 bases sitting between them. The full variable domain, completed using reference TRBV29-1 and TRBJ1-1, is SAVISQKPSRDICQRGTSLTIQCQVDSQVTMMFWYRQQPGQSLTLIATANQGSEATYESGFVIDKFPISRPNLTFSTLTVSNMSPEDSSIYLCSAPPRRGDTEAFFGQGTRLTVV.

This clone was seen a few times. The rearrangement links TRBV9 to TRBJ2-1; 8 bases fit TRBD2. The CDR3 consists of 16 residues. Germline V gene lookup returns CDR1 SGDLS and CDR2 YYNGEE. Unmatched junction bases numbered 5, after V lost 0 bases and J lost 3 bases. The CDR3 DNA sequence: TGTGCCAGCAGCGTAGCGGGGGGGTCCGTCTACAATGAGCAGTTCTTC. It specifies CASSVAGGSVYNEQFF.

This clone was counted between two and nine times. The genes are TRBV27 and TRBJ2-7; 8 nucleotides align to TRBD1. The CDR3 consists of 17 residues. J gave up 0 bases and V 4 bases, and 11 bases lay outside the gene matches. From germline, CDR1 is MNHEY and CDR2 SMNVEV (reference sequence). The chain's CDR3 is CASSSGPGQVSSYEQYF. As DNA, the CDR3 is TGTGCCAGCAGTTCCGGCCCGGGACAGGTTAGCTCCTACGAGCAGTACTTC.

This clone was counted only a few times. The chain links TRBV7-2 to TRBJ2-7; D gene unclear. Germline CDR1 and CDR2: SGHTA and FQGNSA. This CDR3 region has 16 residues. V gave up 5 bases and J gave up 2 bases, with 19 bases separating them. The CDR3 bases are TGTGCCAGCAGCCCAAGAAATGCCGGGCTTACCTACGAGCAGTACTTC. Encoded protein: CASSPRNAGLTYEQYF.

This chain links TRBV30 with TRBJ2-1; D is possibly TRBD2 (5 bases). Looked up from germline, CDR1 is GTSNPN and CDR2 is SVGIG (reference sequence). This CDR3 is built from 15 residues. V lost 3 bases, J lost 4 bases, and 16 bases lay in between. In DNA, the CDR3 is TGTGCCTGGAGCCAGGTCAGAGGGTTTTACAATGAGCAGTTCTTC. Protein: CAWSQVRGFYNEQFF.

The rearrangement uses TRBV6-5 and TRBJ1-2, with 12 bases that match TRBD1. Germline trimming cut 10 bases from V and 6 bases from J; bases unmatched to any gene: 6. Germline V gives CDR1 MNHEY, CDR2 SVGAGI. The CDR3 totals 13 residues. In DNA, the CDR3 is TGTGCCACCCGGGACAGGGGGCTTGATGGCTACACCTTC. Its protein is CATRDRGLDGYTF.

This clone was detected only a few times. In DNA, the CDR3 is TGCAGCGTTGCGGTCTGGGTCGCTAATGAAAAACTGTTTTTT. As protein: CSVAVWVANEKLFF. The chain combines TRBV29-1 with TRBJ1-4; D is unclear. Per the germline V gene, CDR1 is SQVTM and CDR2 is ANQGSEA. CDR3 length: 14 residues. The V end lost 4 bases, the J end lost 3 bases, and 12 bases lay between the germline ends.

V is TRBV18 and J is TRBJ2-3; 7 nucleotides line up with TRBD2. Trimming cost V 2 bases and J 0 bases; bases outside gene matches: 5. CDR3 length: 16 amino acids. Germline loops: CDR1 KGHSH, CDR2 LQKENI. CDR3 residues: CASSPKAGTSTDTQYF. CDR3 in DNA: TGTGCCAGCTCACCAAAAGCGGGAACTAGCACAGATACGCAGTATTTT. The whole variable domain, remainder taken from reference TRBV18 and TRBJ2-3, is NAGVMQNPRHLVRRRGQEARLRCSPMKGHSHVYWYRQLPEEGLKFMVYLQKENIIDESGMPKERFSAEFPKEGPSILRIQQVVRGDSAAYFCASSPKAGTSTDTQYFGPGTRLTVL.

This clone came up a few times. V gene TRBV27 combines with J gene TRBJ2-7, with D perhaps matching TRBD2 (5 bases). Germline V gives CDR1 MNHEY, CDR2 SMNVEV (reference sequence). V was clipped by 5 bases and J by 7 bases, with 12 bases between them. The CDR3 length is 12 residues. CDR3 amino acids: CASSKSTGEQYF. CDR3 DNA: TGTGCCAGCAGTAAATCGACGGGAGAGCAGTACTTC.

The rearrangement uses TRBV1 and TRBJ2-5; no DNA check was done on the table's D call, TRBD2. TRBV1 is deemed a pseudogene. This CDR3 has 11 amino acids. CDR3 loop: CTSSHQETQYF. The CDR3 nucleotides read TGCACCAGCAGCCACCAAGAGACTCAGTACTTC.

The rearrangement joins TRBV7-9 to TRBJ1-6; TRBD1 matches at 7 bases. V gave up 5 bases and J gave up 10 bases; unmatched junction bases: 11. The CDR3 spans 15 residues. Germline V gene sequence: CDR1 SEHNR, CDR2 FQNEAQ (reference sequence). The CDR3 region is CASSPGGGTESPLHF. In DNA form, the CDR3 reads TGTGCCAGCAGCCCAGGCGGGGGGACAGAATCACCCCTCCACTTT.

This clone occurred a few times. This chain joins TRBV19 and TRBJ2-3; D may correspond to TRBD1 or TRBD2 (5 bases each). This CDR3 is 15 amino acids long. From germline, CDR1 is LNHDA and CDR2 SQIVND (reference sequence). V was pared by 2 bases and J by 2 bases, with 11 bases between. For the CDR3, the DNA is TGTGCCAGTAGTATACCGGGACGGATCACAGATACGCAGTATTTT. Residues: CASSIPGRITDTQYF.

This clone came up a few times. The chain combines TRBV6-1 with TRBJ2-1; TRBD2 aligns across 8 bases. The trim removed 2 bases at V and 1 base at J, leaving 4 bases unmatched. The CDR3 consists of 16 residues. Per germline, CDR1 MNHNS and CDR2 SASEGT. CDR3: CASSEPSGGSYNEQFF. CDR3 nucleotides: TGTGCCAGCAGTGAACCCAGCGGGGGTTCCTACAATGAGCAGTTCTTC.

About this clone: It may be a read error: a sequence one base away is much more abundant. The CDR3 here is CASSWGSSYNEQFF. The CDR3 DNA follows: TGCGCCAGCAGCTGGGGGAGCTCCTACAATGAGCAGTTCTTC. The genes are TRBV5-1 and TRBJ2-1, with D perhaps given as TRBD1 or TRBD2 (5 bases each). V was shortened by 3 bases and J by 0 bases, with 7 bases between the two germline ends. This CDR3 has 14 residues. The germline V gene encodes CDR1 SGHRS and CDR2 YFSETQ.

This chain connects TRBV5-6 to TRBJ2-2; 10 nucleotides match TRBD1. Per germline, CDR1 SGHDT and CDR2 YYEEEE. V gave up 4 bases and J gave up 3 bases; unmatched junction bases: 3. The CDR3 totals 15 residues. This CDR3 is CASSHGTGDTGELFF. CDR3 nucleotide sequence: TGTGCCAGCAGCCACGGGACAGGGGACACCGGGGAGCTGTTTTTT.

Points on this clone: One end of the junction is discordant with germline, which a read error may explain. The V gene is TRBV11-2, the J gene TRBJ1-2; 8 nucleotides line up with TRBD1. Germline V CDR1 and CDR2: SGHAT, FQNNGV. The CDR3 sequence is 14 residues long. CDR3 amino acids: CASSLDRGGYGYTF. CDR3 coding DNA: TGTGCCAGCAGCCTAGACAGGGGTGGCTATGGCTACACCTTC.

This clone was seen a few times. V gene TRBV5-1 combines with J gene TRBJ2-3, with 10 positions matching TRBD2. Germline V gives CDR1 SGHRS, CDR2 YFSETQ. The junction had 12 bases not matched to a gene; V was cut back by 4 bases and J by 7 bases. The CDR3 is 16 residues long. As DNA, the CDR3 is TGCGCCAGCAGCCTTCCCAGCGGGGGGGCTCTGAATACGCAGTATTTT. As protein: CASSLPSGGALNTQYF.

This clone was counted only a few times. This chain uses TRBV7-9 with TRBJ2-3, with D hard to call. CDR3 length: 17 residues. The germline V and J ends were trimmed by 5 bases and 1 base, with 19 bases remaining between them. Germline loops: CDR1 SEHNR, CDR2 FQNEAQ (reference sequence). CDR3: CASSAQLPTLGTDTQYF. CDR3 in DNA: TGTGCCAGCAGCGCACAATTACCGACATTGGGCACAGATACGCAGTATTTT.

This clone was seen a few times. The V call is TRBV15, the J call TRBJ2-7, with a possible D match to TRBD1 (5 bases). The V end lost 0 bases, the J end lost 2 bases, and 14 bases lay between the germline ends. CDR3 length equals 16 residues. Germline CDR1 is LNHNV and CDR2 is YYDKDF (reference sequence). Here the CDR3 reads CATSRERTSWAYEQYF. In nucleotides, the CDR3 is TGTGCCACCAGCAGAGAAAGGACATCATGGGCCTACGAGCAGTACTTC.

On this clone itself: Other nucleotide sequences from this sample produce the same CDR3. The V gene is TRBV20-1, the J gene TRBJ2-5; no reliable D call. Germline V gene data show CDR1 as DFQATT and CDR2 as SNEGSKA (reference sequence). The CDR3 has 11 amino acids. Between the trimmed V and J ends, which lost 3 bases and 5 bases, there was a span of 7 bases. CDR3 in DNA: TGCAGTGCTAGTGGGGTTGAGACCCAGTACTTC. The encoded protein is CSASGVETQYF.

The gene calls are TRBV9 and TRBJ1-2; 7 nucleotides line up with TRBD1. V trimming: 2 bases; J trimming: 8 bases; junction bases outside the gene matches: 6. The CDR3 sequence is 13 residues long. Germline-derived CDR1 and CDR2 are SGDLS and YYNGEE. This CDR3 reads CASSVPPGGGYTF. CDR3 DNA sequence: TGTGCCAGCAGCGTCCCCCCAGGGGGAGGCTACACCTTC.

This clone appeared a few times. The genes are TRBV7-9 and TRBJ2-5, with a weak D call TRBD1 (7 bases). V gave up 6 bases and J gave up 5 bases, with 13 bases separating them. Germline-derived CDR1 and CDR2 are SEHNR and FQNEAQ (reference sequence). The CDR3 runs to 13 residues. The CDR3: CASRGGAGETQYF. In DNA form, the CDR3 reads TGTGCCAGCAGAGGGGGCGCGGGGGAGACCCAGTACTTC.

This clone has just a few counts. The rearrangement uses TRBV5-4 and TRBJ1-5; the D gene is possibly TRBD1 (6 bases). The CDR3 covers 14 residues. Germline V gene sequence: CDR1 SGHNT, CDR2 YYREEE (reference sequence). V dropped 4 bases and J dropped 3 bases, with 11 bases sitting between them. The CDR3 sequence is CASSQQGYNQPQHF. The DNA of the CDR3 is TGTGCCAGCAGCCAACAGGGCTACAATCAGCCCCAGCATTTT.

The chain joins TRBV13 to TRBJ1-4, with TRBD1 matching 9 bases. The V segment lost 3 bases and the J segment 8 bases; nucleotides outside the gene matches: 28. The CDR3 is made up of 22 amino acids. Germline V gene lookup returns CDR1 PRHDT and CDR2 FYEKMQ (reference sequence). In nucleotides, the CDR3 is TGTGCCAGCAGCTTCTTCTCTGTATTTATCGGGACAGGGCAATTACTGAGGGAAAAACTGTTTTTT. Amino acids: CASSFFSVFIGTGQLLREKLFF. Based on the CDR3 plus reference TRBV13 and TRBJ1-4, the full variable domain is AAGVIQSPRHLIKEKRETATLKCYPIPRHDTVYWYQQGPGQDPQFLISFYEKMQSDKGSIPDRFSAQQFSDYHSELNMSSLELGDSALYFCASSFFSVFIGTGQLLREKLFFGSGTQLSVL.

In DNA form, the CDR3 reads TGTGCCAGCAGAAACGACAGGGGTGGCGAAAAACTGTTTTTT. As protein: CASRNDRGGEKLFF. The chain couples TRBV2 to TRBJ1-4; 8 bases fit TRBD1. The CDR3 covers 14 residues. Germline CDR1 is SNHLY and CDR2 is FYNNEI. With V trimmed by 6 bases and J by 8 bases, 8 bases remained unmatched.

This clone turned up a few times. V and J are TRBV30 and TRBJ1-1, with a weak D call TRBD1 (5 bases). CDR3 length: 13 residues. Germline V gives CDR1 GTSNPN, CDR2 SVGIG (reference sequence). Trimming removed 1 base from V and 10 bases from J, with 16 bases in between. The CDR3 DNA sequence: TGTGCCTGGAGTGCCCCCGGGGGGGGTTCAGCTTTCTTT. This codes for CAWSAPGGGSAFF.

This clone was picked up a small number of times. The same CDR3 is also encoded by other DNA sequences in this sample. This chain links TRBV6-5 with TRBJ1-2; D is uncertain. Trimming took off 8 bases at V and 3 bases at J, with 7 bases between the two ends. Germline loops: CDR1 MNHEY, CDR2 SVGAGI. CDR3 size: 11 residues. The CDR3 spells CASRRDYGYTF. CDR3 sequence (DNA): TGTGCCAGCCGGAGGGACTATGGCTACACCTTC.